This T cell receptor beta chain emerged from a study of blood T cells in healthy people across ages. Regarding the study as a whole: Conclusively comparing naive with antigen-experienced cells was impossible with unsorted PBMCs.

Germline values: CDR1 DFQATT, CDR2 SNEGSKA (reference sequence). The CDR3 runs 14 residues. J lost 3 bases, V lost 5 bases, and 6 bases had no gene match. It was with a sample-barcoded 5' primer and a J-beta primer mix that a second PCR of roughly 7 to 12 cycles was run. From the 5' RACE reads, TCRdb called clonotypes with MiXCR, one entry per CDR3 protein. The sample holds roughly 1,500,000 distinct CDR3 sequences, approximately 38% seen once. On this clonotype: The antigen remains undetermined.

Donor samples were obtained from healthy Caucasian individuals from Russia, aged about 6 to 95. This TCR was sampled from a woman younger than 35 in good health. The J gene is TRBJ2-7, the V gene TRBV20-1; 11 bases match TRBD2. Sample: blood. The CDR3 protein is CSAQLAGVFYEQYF. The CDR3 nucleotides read TGCAGTGCTCAACTAGCGGGGGTCTTCTACGAGCAGTACTTC.